One sample yielded the 20 T cell receptor beta chains listed below, sequenced in a study of Ad26.COV2.S vaccination and SARS-CoV-2 variants. Assay: immunoSEQ multiplex PCR; the TCRdb copy retains only in-frame clones and omits some. The sample comprises over 450,000 clones, 89% of which are singletons, and approximately 1.7% rests with the top ten. Described treatment: some 20 received Ad26.COV2.S at low or high dose, single or two shots; roughly five received placebo; per-sample allocation not given. Material that was analyzed had been drawn on day 63 after the first vaccine or placebo injection. The sequences come from peripheral blood, collected in a trial of Ad26.COV2.S vaccine versus placebo. These receptors were obtained from a person between 18 and 59 years old who received the Ad26.COV2.S COVID-19 vaccine or a placebo.

In regard to this clone: Other DNA sequences in this sample translate to the same CDR3. The chain uses TRBV18 and TRBJ1-1; 7 bases map to TRBD1. Unmatched junction bases numbered 3, after V lost 4 bases and J lost 1 base. Germline V gives CDR1 KGHSH, CDR2 LQKENI. This CDR3 is built from 14 residues. CDR3 in amino acids: CASSRDRKNTEAFF. The CDR3 coding sequence is TGTGCCAGCTCACGGGACAGAAAGAACACTGAAGCTTTCTTT.

The V gene is TRBV2, the J gene TRBJ1-6, with D uncertain. V was clipped by 6 bases and J by 6 bases, with 18 bases between them. Germline-derived CDR1 and CDR2 are SNHLY and FYNNEI. The CDR3 sequence is 16 residues long. DNA of the CDR3: TGTGCCAGCAGCGACGACGCGGCCGCCGTTAATTCACCCCTCCACTTT. Translating gives CASSDDAAAVNSPLHF. Complete variable domain (other parts from reference TRBV2 and TRBJ1-6): EPEVTQTPSHQVTQMGQEVILRCVPISNHLYFYWYRQILGQKVEFLVSFYNNEISEKSEIFDDQFSVERPDGSNFTLKIRSTKLEDSAMYFCASSDDAAAVNSPLHFGNGTRLTVT.

The chain combines TRBV7-3 with TRBJ2-5; 7 nucleotides line up with TRBD1. In germline, CDR1 is SGHTA, CDR2 FQGTGA. CDR3 size: 16 residues. The trim removed 5 bases at V and 5 bases at J, leaving 14 bases unmatched. The CDR3 sequence: CASSEHRGGSSETQYF. The CDR3 DNA sequence: TGTGCCAGCAGCGAACACAGGGGCGGGTCAAGCGAGACCCAGTACTTC. The full variable domain, its missing parts supplied by reference TRBV7-3 and TRBJ2-5, is GAGVSQTPSNKVTEKGKYVELRCDPISGHTALYWYRQSLGQGPEFLIYFQGTGAADDSGLPNDRFFAVRPEGSVSTLKIQRTERGDSAVYLCASSEHRGGSSETQYFGPGTRLLVL.

The J gene is TRBJ1-1, the V gene TRBV3-1 (or the pseudogene TRBV3-2); D unclear. CDR1 and CDR2 (germline): LGHDT, YNNKEL (reference sequence). This CDR3 is 15 amino acids long. The V gene lost 1 base and the J gene lost 0 bases, with 9 bases spanning the gap. The CDR3 DNA reads as TGTGCCAGCAGCCAAGTTTCGGTGATGAACACTGAAGCTTTCTTT. Residues: CASSQVSVMNTEAFF.

This clone occurred once. The chain has TRBV5-8 and TRBJ2-2; D is perhaps TRBD1 (6 bases). V lost 0 bases to trimming and J lost 1 base, with 13 bases between them. CDR3 length equals 17 residues. CDR1 and CDR2 (germline): SGHTS, YDEGEE. The CDR3 is CASSLDRGQRNTGELFF. CDR3 nucleotide sequence: TGTGCCAGCAGCTTGGATCGAGGACAGAGGAACACCGGGGAGCTGTTTTTT.

CDR3 amino acids: CASSRPGGPQYF. DNA for the CDR3: TGTGCCAGCAGCCGTCCGGGAGGGCCCCAGTACTTC. The chain recombines TRBV11-3 with TRBJ2-5; 8 bases align to TRBD2. This CDR3 region has 12 residues. Losses at the gene ends were 5 bases for V and 9 bases for J; bases not matched to a gene: 5. Germline V gene data show CDR1 as SGHNT and CDR2 as YENEEA.

V gene TRBV2 combines with J gene TRBJ1-2, with D unresolved. Trimming stripped 1 base from V and 2 bases from J, with 2 bases between. This CDR3 has 12 amino acids. Germline V gives CDR1 SNHLY, CDR2 FYNNEI. The CDR3 coding sequence is TGTGCCAGCAGTGAAGGGAACTATGGCTACACCTTC. This codes for CASSEGNYGYTF.

The rearrangement joins TRBV18 to TRBJ1-4; D is undetermined. Germline CDR1 and CDR2: KGHSH and LQKENI. This CDR3 contains 13 residues. V was cut by 4 bases and J by 8 bases, with 11 bases left in between. The CDR3: CASSQTREEKLFF. The DNA of the CDR3 is TGTGCCAGCTCACAAACGAGGGAGGAAAAACTGTTTTTT.

The chain has TRBV6-5 and TRBJ2-3, with a tentative D call TRBD2 (8 bases). The ends were cut back, 6 bases at V and 7 bases at J, with 20 bases in the middle. The germline gives CDR1 MNHEY, CDR2 SVGAGI. This CDR3 contains 15 residues. The CDR3 DNA follows: TGTGCCAGCAGGGGACTAGAGGGGGCAGATTATACGCAGTATTTT. The encoded protein is CASRGLEGADYTQYF.

The rearrangement uses TRBV29-1 and TRBJ1-1, with a weak D call TRBD1 (5 bases). This CDR3 is built from 12 residues. Germline V gene data show CDR1 as SQVTM and CDR2 as ANQGSEA. Trimming pared 4 bases from V and 5 bases from J, leaving 11 bases between. DNA for the CDR3: TGCAGCGTTGCGCTGGCAGGGACTGAAGCTTTCTTT. Amino acid sequence: CSVALAGTEAFF. The full variable domain, with the rest looked up from reference TRBV29-1 and TRBJ1-1, is SAVISQKPSRDICQRGTSLTIQCQVDSQVTMMFWYRQQPGQSLTLIATANQGSEATYESGFVIDKFPISRPNLTFSTLTVSNMSPEDSSIYLCSVALAGTEAFFGQGTRLTVV.

The chain employs TRBV7-2 and TRBJ2-7; D may be TRBD1 (6 bases). Germline CDR1 is SGHTA and CDR2 is FQGNSA. The CDR3 runs to 14 residues. Trimming took 4 bases from V and 3 from J, leaving 13 bases between them. The CDR3 coding sequence is TGTGCCAGCAGCTCCCCAGGGGAGTTCTACGAGCAGTACTTC. Its protein is CASSSPGEFYEQYF.

The gene calls are TRBV6-2 or TRBV6-3 and TRBJ2-7; 10 bases align to TRBD2. V was clipped by 0 bases and J by 5 bases; unmatched bases: 10. Germline values: CDR1 MNHEY, CDR2 SVGEGT. The CDR3 has 17 amino acids. The CDR3: CASSYSSGRMRGNEQYF. The CDR3 nucleotides read TGTGCCAGCAGTTACTCTAGCGGGAGGATGAGAGGGAACGAGCAGTACTTC.

V is TRBV30 and J is TRBJ2-7, with TRBD1 matching 8 bases. CDR3 length: 12 amino acids. The junction had 7 bases not matched to a gene; V was cut back by 7 bases and J by 5 bases. Germline lookup yields CDR1 GTSNPN and CDR2 SVGIG (reference sequence). As DNA, the CDR3 is TGTGCCTCGAAAACAGGGGGTAACGAGCAGTACTTC. It yields the protein CASKTGGNEQYF.

The chain is built from TRBV7-8 and TRBJ2-3, with 9 bases matching TRBD1. The CDR3 extends over 16 amino acids. Germline-derived CDR1 and CDR2 are SGHVS and FQNEAQ. Germline trimming cut 4 bases from V and 4 bases from J; bases unmatched to any gene: 9. The CDR3 coding sequence is TGTGCCAGCAGCTCCCTCGGGACAGGGTTATCAGATACGCAGTATTTT. This sequence encodes CASSSLGTGLSDTQYF.

The rearrangement uses TRBV5-1 and TRBJ1-1; D gene uncertain. Trimming left V 1 base short and J 4 bases short, with 11 bases between. This CDR3 has 14 amino acids. CDR1 is SGHRS and CDR2 is YFSETQ in the germline V gene. The CDR3 spells CASSLRVDITEAFF. The CDR3 DNA reads as TGCGCCAGCAGCTTGAGGGTAGACATCACTGAAGCTTTCTTT.

The gene calls are TRBV5-1 and TRBJ1-1, with 9 bases lining up with TRBD1. Germline lookup yields CDR1 SGHRS and CDR2 YFSETQ. J gave up 1 base and V 4 bases, and 5 bases lay outside the gene matches. The CDR3 consists of 15 residues. The CDR3 region has the DNA TGCGCCAGCAGCCTACGACAGGGGGAGAACACTGAAGCTTTCTTT. Amino acids: CASSLRQGENTEAFF. Looking up the rest from reference TRBV5-1 and TRBJ1-1 gives the full variable domain: KAGVTQTPRYLIKTRGQQVTLSCSPISGHRSVSWYQQTPGQGLQFLFEYFSETQRNKGNFPGRFSGRQFSNSRSEMNVSTLELGDSALYLCASSLRQGENTEAFFGQGTRLTVV.

The CDR3 protein is CASSFQSSYNEQFF. The CDR3 coding sequence is TGTGCCAGCAGTTTCCAAAGCTCCTACAATGAGCAGTTCTTC. The chain couples TRBV28 to TRBJ2-1, with D uncertain. Between the trimmed V and J ends, which lost 3 bases and 0 bases, there was a span of 6 bases. The CDR3 is 14 residues long. Germline V gene data show CDR1 as MDHEN and CDR2 as SYDVKM. Filled out from reference TRBV28 and TRBJ2-1, the complete variable domain reads DVKVTQSSRYLVKRTGEKVFLECVQDMDHENMFWYRQDPGLGLRLIYFSYDVKMKEKGDIPEGYSVSREKKERFSLILESASTNQTSMYLCASSFQSSYNEQFFGPGTRLTVL.

The chain has TRBV21-1 and TRBJ2-1; TRBD1 reflects the table's D call only, with no check against the DNA. TRBV21-1 is tagged as a pseudogene. The CDR3 has 18 amino acids. The CDR3: CASSKGVSGTGAYNEQFF. CDR3 nucleotide sequence: TGTGCCAGCAGCAAAGGGGTCTCGGGGACAGGGGCCTACAATGAGCAGTTCTTC.

The V gene is TRBV28, the J gene TRBJ1-5; the D gene is possibly TRBD1 (5 bases). Trimming stripped 6 bases from V and 4 bases from J, with 22 bases between. Germline loops: CDR1 MDHEN, CDR2 SYDVKM. The CDR3 has 17 amino acids. DNA for the CDR3: TGTGCCAGCAGCCCTCGTTGGGGGAATTCGGGAAATCAGCCCCAGCATTTT. Its translation: CASSPRWGNSGNQPQHF.

The chain links TRBV5-4 to TRBJ1-5, with D hard to call. The CDR3 is 12 amino acids. Trimming took off 1 base at V and 7 bases at J, with 6 bases between the two ends. Germline loops: CDR1 SGHNT, CDR2 YYREEE (reference sequence). The CDR3 DNA reads as TGTGCCAGCAGCTTGATGGGGCAGCCCCAGCATTTT. Translated: CASSLMGQPQHF.